This TCR beta chain was retrieved from a study of CD4 T cells in relation to SARS-CoV-2 and coronaviruses. Study-level information: PBMCs were cultured with antigen for approximately nine days before TCR beta sequencing. Controls used an HIV-1 Nef peptide pool or no peptide.

A note on this clone: Antigen: not known.

The CDR3 has 15 amino acids. The germline CDR1 and CDR2 sequences are MNHEY and SVGAGI. V was pared by 6 bases and J by 2 bases, with 10 bases of the junction left unmatched. Measured with immunoSEQ multiplex PCR; TCRdb has only the in-frame clones, and not every one. The table records roughly 17,000 clones, 70% to 80% of them present only once. CD4+ T cells from unexposed donors were obtained before the COVID-19 pandemic (2011-2018). After ten to eleven days of culture, CD4+ T cells were isolated. This receptor was obtained from a human donor in good health. V and J are TRBV6-5 and TRBJ2-7; 7 bases agree with TRBD2. Sequenced: CD4+ T cells from PBMCs, cultured in vitro. Here the CDR3 reads CASRPGRAEPYEQYF. CDR3 coding DNA: TGTGCCAGCAGACCGGGGAGGGCAGAGCCCTACGAGCAGTACTTC.